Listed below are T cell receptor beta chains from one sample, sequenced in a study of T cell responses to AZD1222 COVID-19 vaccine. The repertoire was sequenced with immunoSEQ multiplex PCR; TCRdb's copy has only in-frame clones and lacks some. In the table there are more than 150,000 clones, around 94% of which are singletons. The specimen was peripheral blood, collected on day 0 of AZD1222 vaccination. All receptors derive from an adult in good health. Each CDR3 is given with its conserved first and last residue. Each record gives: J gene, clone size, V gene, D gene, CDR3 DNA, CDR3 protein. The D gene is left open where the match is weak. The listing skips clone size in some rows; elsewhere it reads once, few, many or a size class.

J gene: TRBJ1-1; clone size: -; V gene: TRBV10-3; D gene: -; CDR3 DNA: TGTGCCATCAGCGCTCTCATCGGGAACACTGAAGCTTTCTTT; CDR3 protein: CAISALIGNTEAFF
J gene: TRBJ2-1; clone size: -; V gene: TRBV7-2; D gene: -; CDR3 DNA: TGTGCCAGCAGCTACAGACCCAGGGATGAGCAGTTCTTC; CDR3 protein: CASSYRPRDEQFF
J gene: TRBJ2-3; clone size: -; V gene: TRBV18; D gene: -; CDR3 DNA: TGTGCCAGCTCACCAACTAGGGCAGCCAACACAGATACGCAGTATTTT; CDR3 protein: CASSPTRAANTDTQYF
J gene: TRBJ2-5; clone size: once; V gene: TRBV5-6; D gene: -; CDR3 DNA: TGTGCCAGCAGCTTTTCGACAATGGAGACCCAGTACTTC; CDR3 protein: CASSFSTMETQYF
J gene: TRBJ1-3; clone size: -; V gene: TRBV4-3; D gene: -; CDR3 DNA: TGCGCCAGCAGCCAAGGGTCCACTCGAAACACCATATATTTT; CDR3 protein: CASSQGSTRNTIYF
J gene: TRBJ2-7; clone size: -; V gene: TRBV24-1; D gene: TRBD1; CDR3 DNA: TGTGCCAGCTCTTTGGCAGGGGGCATCTACGAGCAGTACTTC; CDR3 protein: CASSLAGGIYEQYF
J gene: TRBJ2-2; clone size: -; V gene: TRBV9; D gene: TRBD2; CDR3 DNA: TGTGCCAGCAGCCGTCGGAGGGTAGCGGGGGCCCCATTGGACACCGGGGAGCTGTTTTTT; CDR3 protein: CASSRRRVAGAPLDTGELFF
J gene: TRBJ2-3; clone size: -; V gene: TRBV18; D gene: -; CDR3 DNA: TGTGCCAGCTTCCCGGACGCCACTAGCACAGATACGCAGTATTTT; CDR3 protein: CASFPDATSTDTQYF
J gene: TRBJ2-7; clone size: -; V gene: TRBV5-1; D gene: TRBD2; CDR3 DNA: TGCGCCAGCAGCATATTCCCTAGCGGGACTCTCGAGCAGTACTTC; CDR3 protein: CASSIFPSGTLEQYF
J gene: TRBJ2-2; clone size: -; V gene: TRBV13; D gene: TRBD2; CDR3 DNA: TGTGCCAGCCGACTAGCGGGAGAAGTGGTCACCGGGGAGCTGTTTTTT; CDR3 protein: CASRLAGEVVTGELFF
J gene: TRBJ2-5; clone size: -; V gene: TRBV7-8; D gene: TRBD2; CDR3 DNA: TGTGCCAGCAGCCGAGGGGGTCTAGCGGGGCAAGAGACCCAGTACTTC; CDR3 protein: CASSRGGLAGQETQYF
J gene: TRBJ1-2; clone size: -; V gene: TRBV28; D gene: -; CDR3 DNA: TGTGCCAGCACCTCCGGGGGCTATGGCTACACCTTC; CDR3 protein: CASTSGGYGYTF
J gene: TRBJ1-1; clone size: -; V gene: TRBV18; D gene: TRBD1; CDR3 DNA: TGTGCCAGCTCACTTGGGACAGCTAACACTGAAGCTTTCTTT; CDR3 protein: CASSLGTANTEAFF
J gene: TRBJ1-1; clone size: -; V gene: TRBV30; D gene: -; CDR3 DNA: TGTGCCTGGAGTCTCGCGATCGCTGAAGCTTTCTTT; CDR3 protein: CAWSLAIAEAFF
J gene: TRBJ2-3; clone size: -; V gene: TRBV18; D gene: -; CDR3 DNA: TGTGCCAGCTCACCTCTTGACACAGATACGCAGTATTTT; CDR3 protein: CASSPLDTDTQYF
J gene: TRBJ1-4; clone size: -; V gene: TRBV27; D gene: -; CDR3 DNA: TGTGCCAGCAGTTTGCAGGGCAGAGCTAATGAAAAACTGTTTTTT; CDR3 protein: CASSLQGRANEKLFF
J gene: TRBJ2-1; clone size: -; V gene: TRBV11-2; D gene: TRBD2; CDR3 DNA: TGTGCCAGCAGCCCCGGAGCGGGGACCCCCAATGAGCAGTTCTTC; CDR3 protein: CASSPGAGTPNEQFF
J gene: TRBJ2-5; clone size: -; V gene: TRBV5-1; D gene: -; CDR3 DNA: TGCGCCAGCAGCCCGCCGGTCAGTAAAGAGACCCAGTACTTC; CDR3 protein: CASSPPVSKETQYF
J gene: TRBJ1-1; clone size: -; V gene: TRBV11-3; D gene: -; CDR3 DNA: TGTGCCAGCAGCTCAAGCATGAACACTGAAGCTTTCTTT; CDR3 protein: CASSSSMNTEAFF
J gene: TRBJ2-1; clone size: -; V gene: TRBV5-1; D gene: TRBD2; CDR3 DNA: TGCGCCAGCAGCCCGAGGGCTAGCGGGGCCTCCTACAATGAGCAGTTCTTC; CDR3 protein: CASSPRASGASYNEQFF
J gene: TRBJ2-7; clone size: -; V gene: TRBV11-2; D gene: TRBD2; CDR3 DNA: TGTGCCAGCAGCTTAGAGTCAGGGCTAGCGGGCTCCTACGAGCAGTACTTC; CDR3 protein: CASSLESGLAGSYEQYF
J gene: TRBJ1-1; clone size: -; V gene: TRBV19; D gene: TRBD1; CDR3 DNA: TGTGCCAGTATCGGGACAGGGGATAACACTGAAGCTTTCTTT; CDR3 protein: CASIGTGDNTEAFF
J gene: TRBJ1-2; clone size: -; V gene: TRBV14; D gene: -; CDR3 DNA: TGTGCCAGCAGCCCAGAACAGGGCCGGAGCTATGGCTACACCTTC; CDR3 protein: CASSPEQGRSYGYTF
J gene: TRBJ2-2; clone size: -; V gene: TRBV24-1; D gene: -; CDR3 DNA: TGTGCCACCAGTGGTGCTGGGGAGCTGTTTTTT; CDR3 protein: CATSGAGELFF
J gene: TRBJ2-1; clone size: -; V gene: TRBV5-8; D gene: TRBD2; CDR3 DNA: TGTGCCAGCAGCAGGGGACTAGCGGAGCAGTTCTTC; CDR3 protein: CASSRGLAEQFF
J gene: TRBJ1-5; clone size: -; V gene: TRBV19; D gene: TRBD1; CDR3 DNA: TGTGCCAGTAGTCCGGGACAGCCCAATCAGCCCCAGCATTTT; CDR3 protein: CASSPGQPNQPQHF
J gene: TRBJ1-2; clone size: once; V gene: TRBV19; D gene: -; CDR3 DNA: TGTGCCAGTAGTAACGGACATGGCTACACCTTC; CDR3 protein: CASSNGHGYTF
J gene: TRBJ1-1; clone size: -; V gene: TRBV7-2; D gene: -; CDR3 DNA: TGTGCCAGCAGCTTAGAGGGCAGAAAGGGGACTGAAGCTTTCTTT; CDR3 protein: CASSLEGRKGTEAFF
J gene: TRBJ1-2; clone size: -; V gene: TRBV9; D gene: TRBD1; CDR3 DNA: TGTGCCAGCAGCGCACAGGGGGCTGATATCTATGGCTACACCTTC; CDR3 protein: CASSAQGADIYGYTF
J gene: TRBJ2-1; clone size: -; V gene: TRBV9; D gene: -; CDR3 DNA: TGTGCCAGCAGCGTAGAAGGGTTCGTCGGCAATGAGCAGTTCTTC; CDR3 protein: CASSVEGFVGNEQFF
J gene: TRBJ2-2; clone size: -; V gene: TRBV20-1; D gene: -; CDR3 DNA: TGCAGTGCTTGGGACACCGGGGAGCTGTTTTTT; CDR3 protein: CSAWDTGELFF
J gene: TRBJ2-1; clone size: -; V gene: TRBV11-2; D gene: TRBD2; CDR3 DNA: TGTGCCAGCAGTAACGGACTAGCGGAGCTAAGCTCCTACAATGAGCAGTTCTTC; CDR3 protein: CASSNGLAELSSYNEQFF
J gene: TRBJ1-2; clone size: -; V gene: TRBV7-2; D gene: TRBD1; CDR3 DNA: TGTGCCAGCAGCTCTTCGGACAGGGGAATTTATGGCTACACCTTC; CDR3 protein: CASSSSDRGIYGYTF
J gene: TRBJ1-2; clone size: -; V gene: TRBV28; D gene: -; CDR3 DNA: TGTGCCAGCAGTTGGGCCCCGGGGGCCCGCATAACCCAATGGTTCTATGGCTACACCTTC; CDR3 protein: CASSWAPGARITQWFYGYTF
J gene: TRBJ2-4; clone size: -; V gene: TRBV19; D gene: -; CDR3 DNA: TGTGCCAGTAGTCCAGGGCTAGCCAAAAACATTCAGTACTTC; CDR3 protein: CASSPGLAKNIQYF
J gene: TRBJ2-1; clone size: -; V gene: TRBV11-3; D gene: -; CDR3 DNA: TGTGCCAGCAGCTTAGACTACGGGACTCACAATGAGCAGTTCTTC; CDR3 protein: CASSLDYGTHNEQFF
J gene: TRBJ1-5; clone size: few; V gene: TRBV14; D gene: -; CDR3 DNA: TGTGCCAGCAGCCAACAGGGGTGGGATCAGCCCCAGCATTTT; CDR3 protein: CASSQQGWDQPQHF
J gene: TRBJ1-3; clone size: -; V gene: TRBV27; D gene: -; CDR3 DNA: TGTGCCAGCAGTTTATCCCGACCAGAATCGCCTGGAAACACCATATATTTT; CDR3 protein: CASSLSRPESPGNTIYF
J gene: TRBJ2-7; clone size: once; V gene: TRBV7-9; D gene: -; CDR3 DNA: TGTGCCAGCAGCCCAACCCTTGGGGGGTCCTACGAGCAGTACTTC; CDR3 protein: CASSPTLGGSYEQYF
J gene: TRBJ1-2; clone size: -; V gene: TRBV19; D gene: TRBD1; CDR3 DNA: TGTGCCAGTAGTATGGGGACAGGAGTCTATGGCTACACCTTC; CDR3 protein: CASSMGTGVYGYTF
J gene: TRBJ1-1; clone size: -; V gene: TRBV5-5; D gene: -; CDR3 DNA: TGTGCCAGCAGACCGGTTGTCATGAACACTGAAGCTTTCTTT; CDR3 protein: CASRPVVMNTEAFF
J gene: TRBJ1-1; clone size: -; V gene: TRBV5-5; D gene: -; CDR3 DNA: TGTGCCAGCAGCTTGGCCCCAGGGAACACTGAAGCTTTCTTT; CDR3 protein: CASSLAPGNTEAFF
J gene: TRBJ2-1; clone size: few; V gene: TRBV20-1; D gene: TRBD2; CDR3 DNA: TGCAGTGCTAATGAACTAGCGCACAATGAGCAGTTCTTC; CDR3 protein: CSANELAHNEQFF
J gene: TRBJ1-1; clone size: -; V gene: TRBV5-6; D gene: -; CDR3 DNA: TGTGCCAGCTTAGAGGGGGGCACTGAAGCTTTCTTT; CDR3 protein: CASLEGGTEAFF
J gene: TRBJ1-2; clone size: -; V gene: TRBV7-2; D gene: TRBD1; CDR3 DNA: TGTGCCAGCAGCCGGGACAGGGGGAACTATGGCTACACCTTC; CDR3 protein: CASSRDRGNYGYTF
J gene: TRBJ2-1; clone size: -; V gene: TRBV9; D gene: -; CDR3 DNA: TGTGCCAGCAGCCCAGGAGGGGGAGGGAATGAGCAGTTCTTC; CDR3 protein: CASSPGGGGNEQFF
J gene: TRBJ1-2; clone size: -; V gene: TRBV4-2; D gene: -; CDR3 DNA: TGTGCCAGCAGCCAGGACCTACTTTGGAACTATGGCTACACCTTC; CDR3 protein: CASSQDLLWNYGYTF
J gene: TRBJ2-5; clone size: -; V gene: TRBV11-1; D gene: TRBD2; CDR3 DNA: TGTGCCAGCAGAGAAGGCCTAGCGGGAGTTGAGACCCAGTACTTC; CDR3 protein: CASREGLAGVETQYF
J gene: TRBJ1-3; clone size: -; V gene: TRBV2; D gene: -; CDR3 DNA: TGTGCCAGCAGGAACACGAGAAACACCATATATTTT; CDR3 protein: CASRNTRNTIYF
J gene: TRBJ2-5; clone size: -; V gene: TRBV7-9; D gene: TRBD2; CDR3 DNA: TGTGCCAGCAGCCCCTCGCGTGGCGGGAGGGTAGAGACCCAGTACTTC; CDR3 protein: CASSPSRGGRVETQYF
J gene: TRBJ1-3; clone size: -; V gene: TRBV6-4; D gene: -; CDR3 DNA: TGTGCCAGCAGTGATCAGGGGTTCGTCAGGAACACCATATATTTT; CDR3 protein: CASSDQGFVRNTIYF
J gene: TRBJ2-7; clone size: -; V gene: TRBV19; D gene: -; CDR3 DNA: TGTGCCAGTAGTATAGGGGACTCCTCCTACGAGCAGTACTTC; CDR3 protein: CASSIGDSSYEQYF
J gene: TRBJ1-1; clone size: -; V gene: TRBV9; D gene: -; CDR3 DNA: TGTGCCAGCAGCGAGGGCGACAGCGTCACTGAAGCTTTCTTT; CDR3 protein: CASSEGDSVTEAFF
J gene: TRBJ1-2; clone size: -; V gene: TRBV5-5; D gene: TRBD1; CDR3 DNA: TGTGCCAGCCTCCAGGATCCGGGACAGAACTATGGCTACACCTTC; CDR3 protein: CASLQDPGQNYGYTF
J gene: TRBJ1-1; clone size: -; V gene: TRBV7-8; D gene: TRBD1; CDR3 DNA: TGTGCCAGCAGCCAGGACAGGGGAAACACTGAAGCTTTCTTT; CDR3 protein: CASSQDRGNTEAFF
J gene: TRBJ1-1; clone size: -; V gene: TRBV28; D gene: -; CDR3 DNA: TGTGCCAGCAGTTCCTACCGAGACAGACTTGAAGCTTTCTTT; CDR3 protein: CASSSYRDRLEAFF
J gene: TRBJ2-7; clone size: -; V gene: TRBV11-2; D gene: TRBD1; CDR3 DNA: TGTGCCAGCAGCTCGGGACAGGGCTACGAGCAGTACTTC; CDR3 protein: CASSSGQGYEQYF